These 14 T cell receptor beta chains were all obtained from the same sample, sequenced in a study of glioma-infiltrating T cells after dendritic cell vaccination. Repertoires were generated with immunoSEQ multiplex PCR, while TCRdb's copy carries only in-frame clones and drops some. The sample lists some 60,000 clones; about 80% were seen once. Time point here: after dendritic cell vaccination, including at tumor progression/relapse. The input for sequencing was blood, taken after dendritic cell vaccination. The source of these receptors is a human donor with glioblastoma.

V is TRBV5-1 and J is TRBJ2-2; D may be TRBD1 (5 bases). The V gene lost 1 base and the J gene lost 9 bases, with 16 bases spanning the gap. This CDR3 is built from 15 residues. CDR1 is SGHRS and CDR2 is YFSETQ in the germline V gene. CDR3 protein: CASSLIPGIMWELFF. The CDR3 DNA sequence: TGCGCCAGCAGCTTGATTCCAGGGATTATGTGGGAGCTGTTTTTT.

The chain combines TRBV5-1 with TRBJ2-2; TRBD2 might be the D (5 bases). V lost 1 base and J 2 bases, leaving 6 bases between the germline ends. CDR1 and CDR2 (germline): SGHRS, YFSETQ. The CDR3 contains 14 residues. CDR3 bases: TGCGCCAGCAGCTTGCGGGGAAACACCGGGGAGCTGTTTTTT. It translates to CASSLRGNTGELFF.

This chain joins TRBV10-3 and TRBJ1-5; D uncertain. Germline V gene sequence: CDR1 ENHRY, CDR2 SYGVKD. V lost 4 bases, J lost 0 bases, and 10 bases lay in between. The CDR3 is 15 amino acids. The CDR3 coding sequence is TGTGCCATCAGTGGCAGCGTCTATAGCAATCAGCCCCAGCATTTT. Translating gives CAISGSVYSNQPQHF.

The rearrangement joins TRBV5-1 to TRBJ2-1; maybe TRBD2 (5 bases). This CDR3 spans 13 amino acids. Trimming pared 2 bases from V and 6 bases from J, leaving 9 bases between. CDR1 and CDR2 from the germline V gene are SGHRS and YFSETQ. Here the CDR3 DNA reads TGCGCCAGCAGCTTCAACAGCGGCAATGAGCAGTTCTTC. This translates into CASSFNSGNEQFF.

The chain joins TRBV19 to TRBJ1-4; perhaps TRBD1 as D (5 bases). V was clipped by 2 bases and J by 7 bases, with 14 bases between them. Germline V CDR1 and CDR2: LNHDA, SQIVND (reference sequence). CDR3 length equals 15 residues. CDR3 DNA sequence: TGTGCCAGTAGTATAATACTCCCGGGGGGTGAAAAACTGTTTTTT. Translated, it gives CASSIILPGGEKLFF.

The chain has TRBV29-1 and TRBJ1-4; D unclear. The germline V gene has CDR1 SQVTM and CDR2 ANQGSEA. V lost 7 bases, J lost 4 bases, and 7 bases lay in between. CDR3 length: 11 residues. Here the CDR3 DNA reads TGCAGCGGAGAGATTAATGAAAAACTGTTTTTT. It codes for CSGEINEKLFF.

This CDR3 is CASSKNTGELFF. The CDR3 DNA is TGCGCCAGCAGCAAAAACACCGGGGAGCTGTTTTTT. The V gene is TRBV10-1, the J gene TRBJ2-2; unclear D gene. Trimming took off 6 bases at V and 2 bases at J, with 4 bases between the two ends. This CDR3 region has 12 residues. Germline V gene sequence: CDR1 WNHNN, CDR2 SYGVQD (reference sequence).

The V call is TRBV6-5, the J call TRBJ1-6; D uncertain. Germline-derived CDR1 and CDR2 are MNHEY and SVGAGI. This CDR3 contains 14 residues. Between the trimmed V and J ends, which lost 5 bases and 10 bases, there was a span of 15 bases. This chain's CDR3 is CASSAGGPRSPLHF. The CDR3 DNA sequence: TGTGCCAGCAGTGCCGGCGGGCCGAGGTCACCCCTCCACTTT.

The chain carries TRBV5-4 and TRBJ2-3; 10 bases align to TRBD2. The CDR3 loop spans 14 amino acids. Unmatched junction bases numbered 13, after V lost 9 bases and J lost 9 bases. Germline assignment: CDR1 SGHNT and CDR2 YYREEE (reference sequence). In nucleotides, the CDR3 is TGTGCCACCAGGCTTGGAAGTAGCGGGGGGACGCAGTATTTT. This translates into CATRLGSSGGTQYF.

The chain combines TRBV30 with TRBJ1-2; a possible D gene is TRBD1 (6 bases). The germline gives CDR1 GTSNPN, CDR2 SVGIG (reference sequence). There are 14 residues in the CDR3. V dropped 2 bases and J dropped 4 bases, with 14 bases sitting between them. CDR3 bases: TGTGCCTGGAGTCGGCAGGGGTCAGGCTATGGCTACACCTTC. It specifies CAWSRQGSGYGYTF.

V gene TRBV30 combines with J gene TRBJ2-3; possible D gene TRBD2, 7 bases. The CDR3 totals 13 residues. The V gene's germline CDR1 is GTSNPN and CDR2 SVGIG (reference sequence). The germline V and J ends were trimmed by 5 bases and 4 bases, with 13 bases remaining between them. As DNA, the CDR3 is TGTGCCTGGGGAGGGGGGGGGCCAGATACGCAGTATTTT. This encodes CAWGGGGPDTQYF.

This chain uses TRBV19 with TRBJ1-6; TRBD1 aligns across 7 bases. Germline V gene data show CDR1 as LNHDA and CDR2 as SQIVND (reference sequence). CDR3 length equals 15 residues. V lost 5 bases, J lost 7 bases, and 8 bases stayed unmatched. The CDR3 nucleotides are TGTGCCAGTAGTCTGAGACAGGGCTTAAATTCACCCCTCCACTTT. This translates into CASSLRQGLNSPLHF.

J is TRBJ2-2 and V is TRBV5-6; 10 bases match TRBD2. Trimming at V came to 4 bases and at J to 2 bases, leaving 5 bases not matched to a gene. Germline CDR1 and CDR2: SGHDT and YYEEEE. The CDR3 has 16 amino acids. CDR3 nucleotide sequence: TGTGCCAGCAGCCTCCTAGCGGGGGCCAACACCGGGGAGCTGTTTTTT. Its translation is CASSLLAGANTGELFF.

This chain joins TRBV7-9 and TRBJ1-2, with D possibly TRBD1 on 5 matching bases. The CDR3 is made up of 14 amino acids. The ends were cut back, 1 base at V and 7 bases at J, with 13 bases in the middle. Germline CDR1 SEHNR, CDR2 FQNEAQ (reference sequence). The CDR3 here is CASSLVGGEGGYTF. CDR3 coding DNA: TGTGCCAGCAGCTTAGTGGGAGGGGAAGGTGGCTACACCTTC. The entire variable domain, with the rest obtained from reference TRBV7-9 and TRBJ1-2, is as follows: DTGVSQNPRHKITKRGQNVTFRCDPISEHNRLYWYRQTLGQGPEFLTYFQNEAQLEKSRLLSDRFSAERPKGSFSTLEIQRTEQGDSAMYLCASSLVGGEGGYTFGSGTRLTVV.